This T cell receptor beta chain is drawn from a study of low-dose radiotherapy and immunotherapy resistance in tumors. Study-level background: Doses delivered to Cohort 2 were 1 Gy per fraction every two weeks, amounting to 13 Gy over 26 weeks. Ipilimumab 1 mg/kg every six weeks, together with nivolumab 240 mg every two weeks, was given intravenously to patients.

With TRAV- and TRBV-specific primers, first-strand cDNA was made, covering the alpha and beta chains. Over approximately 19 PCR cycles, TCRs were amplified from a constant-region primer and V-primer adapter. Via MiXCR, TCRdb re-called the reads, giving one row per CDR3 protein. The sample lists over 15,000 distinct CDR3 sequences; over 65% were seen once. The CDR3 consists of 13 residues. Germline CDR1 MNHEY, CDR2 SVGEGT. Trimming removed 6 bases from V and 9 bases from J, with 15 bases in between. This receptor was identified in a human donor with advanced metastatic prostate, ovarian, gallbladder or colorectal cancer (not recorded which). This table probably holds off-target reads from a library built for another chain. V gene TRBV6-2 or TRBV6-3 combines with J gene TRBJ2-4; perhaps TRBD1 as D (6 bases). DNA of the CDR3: TGTGCCAGCAGGATAGACAGGCAGGGCATTCAGTACTTC. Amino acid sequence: CASRIDRQGIQYF.